These T cell receptor beta chains were read from a single sample in a study of blood T cell repertoires in COVID-19. Repertoires were generated with immunoSEQ multiplex PCR, while TCRdb's copy carries only in-frame clones and drops some. This sample has hundreds of thousands of clones, with about 91% found just once. Specimen: peripheral blood. These receptors were taken from a man at least 80 years old with acute or convalescent COVID-19. The CDR3 runs from the conserved cysteine through the conserved F or W. D genes are given only for firm matches. Where a row states a size, it is once, few, many or the class of an expanded clone; other rows omit it.

few	NA	TRBV15	TRBJ1-1	TGTGCCACCAGCCCCCGACAGAAGGTGGCTGAAGCTTTCTTT	CATSPRQKVAEAFF
NA	NA	TRBV7-2	TRBJ1-2	TGTGCCAGCTTACGGCCAGGGTATAGGGATGGCTACACCTTC	CASLRPGYRDGYTF
NA	NA	TRBV7-9	TRBJ1-5	TGTGCCAGCAGCTTAGTTTCGGTTTCAAATCAGCCCCAGCATTTT	CASSLVSVSNQPQHF
NA	TRBD2	TRBV4-2	TRBJ2-7	TGTGCCAGCAGCCAAGCTGTAGCGGGCGTCTACGAGCAGTACTTC	CASSQAVAGVYEQYF
NA	TRBD1	TRBV3-1/TRBV3-2	TRBJ1-5	TGTGCCAGCAGCCAAGGGACAGGGGAACAGCCCCAGCATTTT	CASSQGTGEQPQHF
NA	TRBD2	TRBV25-1	TRBJ2-6	TGTGCCAGCAGTGACCCAAGCGGGGGAACTGGGGCCAACGTCCTGACTTTC	CASSDPSGGTGANVLTF
NA	NA	TRBV5-1	TRBJ1-1	TGCGCCAGCAGCTTGGCCGGCAGGGGAGTTGGCACTGAAGCTTTCTTT	CASSLAGRGVGTEAFF
NA	TRBD2	TRBV3-1/TRBV3-2	TRBJ2-7	TGTGCCAGCAGTGACAGTCTACTAGCGGGAGACGAGCAGTACTTC	CASSDSLLAGDEQYF
once	NA	TRBV6-4	TRBJ1-5	TGTGCCAGCAGTGACTCGAAGTACAGGGTTGATCAGCCCCAGCATTTT	CASSDSKYRVDQPQHF
NA	TRBD1	TRBV28	TRBJ2-3	TGTGCCAGCAGGACAGGGGGCGGCACAGATACGCAGTATTTT	CASRTGGGTDTQYF
NA	TRBD1	TRBV7-2	TRBJ2-5	TGTGCCAGCAGCGCCCTGACAGGGAGTAGTCTGGAGACCCAGTACTTC	CASSALTGSSLETQYF
NA	NA	TRBV15	TRBJ2-7	TGTGCCACCAGCAGAGAGGGTACAGCCTACGAGCAGTACTTC	CATSREGTAYEQYF
NA	TRBD1	TRBV5-8	TRBJ1-1	TGTGCCAGCAGGAGACAGGGGGGGACTGAAGCTTTCTTT	CASRRQGGTEAFF
NA	TRBD2	TRBV19	TRBJ2-1	TGTGCCAGTAGTATCGGTAGCGGGAGGGGGAATGAGCAGTTCTTC	CASSIGSGRGNEQFF